The 15 T cell receptor beta chains listed next were all sequenced from one sample in a study of T cell responses to AZD1222 COVID-19 vaccine. Using immunoSEQ multiplex PCR, the repertoire was profiled, and TCRdb retains in-frame clones only, with some absent. There are 95,000 to 100,000 clones in the sample; just over 90% occur only once, and approximately 1.2% lies in the top ten. Here the sequenced sample was peripheral blood, taken on day 0 of AZD1222 vaccination. The origin of the receptors is an adult in good health.

The chain couples TRBV7-9 to TRBJ2-1, with D uncertain. Trimming left V 3 bases short and J 8 bases short, with 8 bases between. The CDR3 runs 12 residues. In germline, CDR1 is SEHNR, CDR2 FQNEAQ (reference sequence). The CDR3 here is CASSFLGYEQFF. In DNA, the CDR3 is TGTGCCAGCAGCTTCTTGGGGTATGAGCAGTTCTTC.

The chain combines TRBV12-3 or TRBV12-4 with TRBJ2-7; TRBD2 is a possible D gene (6 bases). The CDR3 loop spans 13 amino acids. Between the trimmed V and J ends, which lost 2 bases and 6 bases, there was a span of 11 bases. The CDR3 nucleotides read TGTGCCAGCAGTTTATGGCGAGCGGGCGAGCAGTACTTC. Translation: CASSLWRAGEQYF.

V gene TRBV2 combines with J gene TRBJ1-2, with D maybe TRBD1 (5 bases). V was shortened by 0 bases and J by 7 bases, with 9 bases between the two germline ends. Per germline, CDR1 SNHLY and CDR2 FYNNEI. The CDR3 spans 13 residues. The CDR3 DNA reads as TGTGCCAGCAGTGAAGCGATGGGGGGTGGCTACACCTTC. Its translation: CASSEAMGGGYTF.

The chain recombines TRBV27 with TRBJ1-5; no clear D. Trimming removed 3 bases from V and 1 base from J, with 10 bases in between. CDR1 and CDR2 from the germline V gene are MNHEY and SMNVEV (reference sequence). This CDR3 region has 15 residues. CDR3 DNA sequence: TGTGCCAGCAGTTTGACTGGGCAGAGCAATCAGCCCCAGCATTTT. This gives the protein CASSLTGQSNQPQHF.

The gene calls are TRBV3-1 (or the pseudogene TRBV3-2) and TRBJ1-1, with D unclear. V lost 4 bases, J lost 8 bases, and 11 bases lay in between. This CDR3 has 12 residues. The V gene's germline CDR1 is LGHDT and CDR2 YNNKEL (reference sequence). In DNA, the CDR3 is TGTGCCAGCAGCCCCGACGGCACCGAAGCTTTCTTT. Residues: CASSPDGTEAFF.

This rearrangement joins TRBV30 to TRBJ1-6; D is ambiguous. Trimming took 3 bases from V and 2 from J, leaving 11 bases between them. Germline values: CDR1 GTSNPN, CDR2 SVGIG (reference sequence). This CDR3 comprises 15 residues. The DNA of the CDR3 is TGTGCCTGGAGGGATCCGGGTCCCTATAATTCACCCCTCCACTTT. This sequence encodes CAWRDPGPYNSPLHF.

This rearrangement joins TRBV11-2 to TRBJ2-2; the D is unclear. The CDR3 length is 13 residues. V was shortened by 4 bases and J by 1 base, with 4 bases between the two germline ends. Germline V gives CDR1 SGHAT, CDR2 FQNNGV. This CDR3 reads CASSSVNTGELFF. The CDR3 bases are TGTGCCAGCAGCTCAGTGAACACCGGGGAGCTGTTTTTT.

Details on this clone: The same CDR3 is also encoded by other DNA sequences in this sample. The chain recombines TRBV15 with TRBJ1-2, with 7 bases identical to TRBD1. Unmatched junction bases numbered 7, after V lost 5 bases and J lost 7 bases. The germline V gene encodes CDR1 LNHNV and CDR2 YYDKDF (reference sequence). The CDR3 is 13 residues long. As DNA, the CDR3 is TGTGCCACCAGCGTACGGACAGGCTCTGGCTACACCTTC. This sequence encodes CATSVRTGSGYTF.

The gene calls are TRBV30 and TRBJ2-1; D gene ambiguous. The V and J ends lost 0 bases and 7 bases respectively, with 4 bases between them. Germline CDR1 is GTSNPN and CDR2 is SVGIG (reference sequence). The CDR3 is 11 amino acids. As DNA, the CDR3 is TGTGCCTGGAGTGTAAAGAATGAGCAGTTCTTC. This codes for CAWSVKNEQFF.

In this sample, this clone turned up once. The chain couples TRBV27 to TRBJ1-4, with D perhaps TRBD1 (5 bases). Between the trimmed V and J ends, which lost 5 bases and 8 bases, there was a span of 21 bases. The CDR3 runs to 16 residues. Germline lookup yields CDR1 MNHEY and CDR2 SMNVEV (reference sequence). As DNA, the CDR3 is TGTGCCAGCAGTGTGAACGGGGGGGGTCGCGGGGAAAAACTGTTTTTT. Translated: CASSVNGGGRGEKLFF. Filled out from reference TRBV27 and TRBJ1-4, the complete variable domain reads EAQVTQNPRYLITVTGKKLTVTCSQNMNHEYMSWYRQDPGLGLRQIYYSMNVEVTDKGDVPEGYKVSRKEKRNFPLILESPSPNQTSLYFCASSVNGGGRGEKLFFGSGTQLSVL.

The chain links TRBV3-1 (or the pseudogene TRBV3-2) to TRBJ2-3, with 9 bases lining up with TRBD2. CDR1 LGHDT and CDR2 YNNKEL come from the germline V gene (reference sequence). The CDR3 sequence is 14 residues long. Germline trimming cut 10 bases from V and 4 bases from J; bases unmatched to any gene: 9. The CDR3, as DNA: TGTGCCACCTCGGTGACTAGCGGACCAGATACGCAGTATTTT. Translation: CATSVTSGPDTQYF.

This clone was recorded once. This chain uses TRBV19 with TRBJ2-3, with D possibly being TRBD1 (6 bases). V dropped 4 bases and J dropped 3 bases, with 11 bases sitting between them. CDR1 and CDR2 (germline): LNHDA, SQIVND (reference sequence). The CDR3 sequence is 14 residues long. This CDR3 is CASSRTVRTDTQYF. For the CDR3, the DNA is TGTGCCAGTAGTAGGACAGTAAGGACAGATACGCAGTATTTT. The full variable domain, rest sourced from reference TRBV19 and TRBJ2-3, is DGGITQSPKYLFRKEGQNVTLSCEQNLNHDAMYWYRQDPGQGLRLIYYSQIVNDFQKGDIAEGYSVSREKKESFPLTVTSAQKNPTAFYLCASSRTVRTDTQYFGPGTRLTVL.

V and J are TRBV28 and TRBJ1-2; D unclear. From germline, CDR1 is MDHEN and CDR2 SYDVKM. The CDR3 spans 14 residues. V dropped 7 bases and J dropped 1 base, with 13 bases sitting between them. This chain's CDR3 is CASTADGHNYGYTF. The CDR3 region has the DNA TGTGCCAGCACCGCAGACGGGCATAACTATGGCTACACCTTC.

The chain combines TRBV19 with TRBJ1-5; D uncertain. Germline lookup yields CDR1 LNHDA and CDR2 SQIVND (reference sequence). The CDR3 extends over 13 amino acids. V dropped 3 bases and J dropped 9 bases, with 12 bases sitting between them. The CDR3: CASSIRNQPPQHF. Written as DNA, the CDR3 is TGTGCCAGTAGTATCCGAAACCAGCCGCCCCAGCATTTT.

J is TRBJ1-2 and V is TRBV9; D gene unclear. The CDR3 covers 14 residues. The V end lost 4 bases, the J end lost 8 bases, and 18 bases lay between the germline ends. Germline assignment: CDR1 SGDLS and CDR2 YYNGEE. The CDR3 is CASSHGPSLGGYTF. In nucleotides, the CDR3 is TGTGCCAGCAGCCACGGGCCATCTCTGGGGGGCTACACCTTC.